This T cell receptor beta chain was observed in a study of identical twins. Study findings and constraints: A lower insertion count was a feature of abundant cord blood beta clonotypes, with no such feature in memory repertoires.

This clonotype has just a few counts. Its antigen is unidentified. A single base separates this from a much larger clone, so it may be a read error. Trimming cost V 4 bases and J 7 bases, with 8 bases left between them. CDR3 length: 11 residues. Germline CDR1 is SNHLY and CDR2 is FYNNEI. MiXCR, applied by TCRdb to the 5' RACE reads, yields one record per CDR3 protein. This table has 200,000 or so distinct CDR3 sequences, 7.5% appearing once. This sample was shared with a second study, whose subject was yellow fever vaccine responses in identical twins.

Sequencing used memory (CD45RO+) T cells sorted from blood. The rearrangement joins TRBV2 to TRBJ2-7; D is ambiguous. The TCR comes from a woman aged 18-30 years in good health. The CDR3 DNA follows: TGTGCCAGCAGTGTAGTCGGGGAGCAGTACTTC. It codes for CASSVVGEQYF. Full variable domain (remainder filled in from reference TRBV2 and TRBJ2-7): EPEVTQTPSHQVTQMGQEVILRCVPISNHLYFYWYRQILGQKVEFLVSFYNNEISEKSEIFDDQFSVERPDGSNFTLKIRSTKLEDSAMYFCASSVVGEQYFGPGTRLTVT.